This T cell receptor (beta chain) was sequenced during a study of OX40 agonist ivuxolimab in advanced cancers. Overall study results and limits: In general, CD8+ T cells held more expanded clones than CD4+ did, on average. In the 0.1-3.0 mg/kg groups, partial responders showed among the lowest expansion. Some of the nonresponding patients also showed low levels of normalized T-cell clonal expansion.

TCRdb keeps only in-frame clones here, not all; method: immunoSEQ multiplex PCR. The sample consists of roughly 14,000 clones, around 80% of them appearing once. Note on this clone: Its antigen is currently unknown.

Between the trimmed V and J ends, which lost 3 bases and 7 bases, there was a span of 7 bases. There are 12 residues in the CDR3. Germline-derived CDR1 and CDR2 are LNHNV and YYDKDF (reference sequence). The chain joins TRBV15 to TRBJ1-5; D remains unclear. The source is an adult with an advanced solid tumor such as melanoma, head and neck, liver or kidney cancer. Sequencing was performed on CD4+ or CD8+ T cells sorted from blood, taken in a trial of the OX40 agonist ivuxolimab. This CDR3 is CATSSPEQPQHF. CDR3 nucleotide sequence: TGTGCCACCAGCAGCCCCGAGCAGCCCCAGCATTTT.